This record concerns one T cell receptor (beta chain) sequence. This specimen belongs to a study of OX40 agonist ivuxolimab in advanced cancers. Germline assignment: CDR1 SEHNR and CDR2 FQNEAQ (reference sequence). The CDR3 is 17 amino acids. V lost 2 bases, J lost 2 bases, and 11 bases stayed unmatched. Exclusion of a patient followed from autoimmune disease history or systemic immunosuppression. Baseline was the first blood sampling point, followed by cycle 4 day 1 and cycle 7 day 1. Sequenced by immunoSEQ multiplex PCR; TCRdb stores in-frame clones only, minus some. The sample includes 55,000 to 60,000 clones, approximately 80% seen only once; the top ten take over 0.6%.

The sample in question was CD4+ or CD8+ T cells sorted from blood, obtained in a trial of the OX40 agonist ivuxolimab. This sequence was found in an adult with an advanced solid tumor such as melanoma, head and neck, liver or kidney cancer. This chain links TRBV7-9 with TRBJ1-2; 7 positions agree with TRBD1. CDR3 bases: TGTGCCAGCAGCTTACCAACGAGGGGGCGCGGGAACTATGGCTACACCTTC. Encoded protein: CASSLPTRGRGNYGYTF.